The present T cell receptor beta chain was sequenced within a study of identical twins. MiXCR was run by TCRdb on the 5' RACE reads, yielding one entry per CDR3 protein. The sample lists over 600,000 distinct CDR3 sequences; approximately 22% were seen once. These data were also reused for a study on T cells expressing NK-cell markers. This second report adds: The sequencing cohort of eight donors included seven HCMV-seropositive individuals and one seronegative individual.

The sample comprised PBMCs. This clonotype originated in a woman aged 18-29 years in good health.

CDR3 bases: TGTGCCAGCAGCCAAGTGAGGGGCGCGCCCCAGCATTTT. It encodes CASSQVRGAPQHF. The chain has TRBV3-1 and TRBJ1-5; the D gene is possibly TRBD1 (5 bases). CDR3 size: 13 residues. V shed 1 base and J shed 9 bases, with 10 bases lying between them. The germline CDR1 and CDR2 sequences are LGHDT and YNNKEL (reference sequence).